These 12 T cell receptor beta chains came from one sample sequenced in a study of regulatory T cells in long-lasting Graves disease. HTBI primers from iRepertoire and Arm-PCR of CDR3 regions yielded the TCR beta libraries. TCRdb reanalysed the multiplex PCR reads using MiXCR and keeps one entry per CDR3 protein. The sample includes about 290,000 distinct CDR3 sequences, 22% of them seen just once. The time point is: persistent/refractory GD, antithyroid drugs over 5 years with positive TRAb. PBMCs were the source of the RNA used for TCR sequencing. The starting material was peripheral blood mononuclear cells (PBMCs), obtained when the disease was refractory, from a patient treated with antithyroid drugs. The receptors originated from a female donor with Graves disease.

This clonotype was picked up a small number of times. The J gene is TRBJ1-2, the V gene TRBV20-1, with D possibly matching TRBD1 (6 bases). This CDR3 spans 14 amino acids. Germline CDR1 is DFQATT and CDR2 is SNEGSKA (reference sequence). The V end lost 6 bases, the J end lost 2 bases, and 16 bases lay between the germline ends. CDR3 region: CSAPNRDTNYGYTF. The CDR3, as DNA: TGCAGTGCACCCAACCGGGACACAAACTATGGCTACACCTTC.

The chain carries TRBV9 and TRBJ2-3; maybe TRBD1 (6 bases). The CDR3 totals 15 residues. V dropped 4 bases and J dropped 2 bases, with 14 bases sitting between them. From germline, CDR1 is SGDLS and CDR2 YYNGEE. CDR3 sequence: CASSPTRQVTDTQYF. CDR3 DNA: TGTGCCAGCAGCCCAACCCGACAGGTCACAGATACGCAGTATTTT.

This clonotype was observed many times. Written as DNA, the CDR3 is TGCAGCGTTGAGGACAGGGCTCGGTCACCCCTCCACTTT. Amino acids: CSVEDRARSPLHF. V usage is TRBV29-1 and J usage is TRBJ1-6, with 8 bases lining up with TRBD1. The junction had 5 bases not matched to a gene; V was cut back by 3 bases and J by 10 bases. Germline-derived CDR1 and CDR2 are SQVTM and ANQGSEA. The CDR3 is made up of 13 amino acids.

The sample holds many counts of this clonotype. The rearrangement links TRBV30 to TRBJ1-1; 8 bases are shared with TRBD1. Germline V lookup: CDR1 GTSNPN, CDR2 SVGIG (reference sequence). The V segment lost 5 bases and the J segment 4 bases; nucleotides outside the gene matches: 9. The CDR3 is 14 amino acids. The CDR3 DNA follows: TGTGCCTGGGCCGCAGGGGGCACGACCACTGAAGCTTTCTTT. Protein: CAWAAGGTTTEAFF.

This clonotype was recorded many times. The rearrangement links TRBV2 to TRBJ2-7; D call uncertain. The CDR3 consists of 11 residues. Germline-derived CDR1 and CDR2 are SNHLY and FYNNEI. The ends were cut back, 8 bases at V and 0 bases at J, with 5 bases in the middle. The CDR3 protein is CASGNSYEQYF. The DNA of the CDR3 is TGTGCCAGCGGCAACTCCTACGAGCAGTACTTC. Variable domain in full (rest from reference TRBV2 and TRBJ2-7): EPEVTQTPSHQVTQMGQEVILRCVPISNHLYFYWYRQILGQKVEFLVSFYNNEISEKSEIFDDQFSVERPDGSNFTLKIRSTKLEDSAMYFCASGNSYEQYFGPGTRLTVT.

A note on this clonotype: An end of the junction differs from the germline gene, which may be a read error. This chain connects TRBV24-1 to TRBJ2-7; D ambiguous. CDR1 is KGHDR and CDR2 is SFDVKD in the germline V gene. The CDR3 sequence is 11 residues long. The DNA of the CDR3 is TGTGCCACCGGTGATTTGACCGAGCAGTACTTC. Translation gives CATGDLTEQYF.

The gene calls are TRBV28 and TRBJ1-5; no clear D gene. This CDR3 region has 15 residues. Between the trimmed V and J ends, which lost 3 bases and 0 bases, there was a span of 9 bases. Germline values: CDR1 MDHEN, CDR2 SYDVKM. CDR3 amino acids: CASSFEPYSNQPQHF. The CDR3, as DNA: TGTGCCAGCAGTTTTGAACCTTATAGCAATCAGCCCCAGCATTTT.

The V call is TRBV30, the J call TRBJ1-4; D is unresolved. The CDR3 has 14 residues. The V end was cut by 1 base, the J end by 8 bases, with 14 bases between. CDR1 and CDR2 from the germline V gene are GTSNPN and SVGIG (reference sequence). The CDR3 is CAWSAQGLYEKLFF. Written as DNA, the CDR3 is TGTGCCTGGAGTGCACAAGGTTTATACGAAAAACTGTTTTTT.

In regard to this clonotype: This may be a read error, as it is one base from a much larger clone. V gene TRBV6-2 or TRBV6-3 combines with J gene TRBJ1-5; D might be TRBD1 (6 bases). The CDR3 loop spans 16 amino acids. The germline V gene encodes CDR1 MNHEY and CDR2 SVGEGT. With 8 bases removed from V and 0 bases from J, the gap between germline ends came to 17 bases. CDR3 sequence: CASGRVRGNSNQPQHF. The DNA for the CDR3 is TGTGCCAGCGGTAGGGTTAGGGGGAATAGCAATCAGCCCCAGCATTTT.

The table lists this clonotype with many counts. The V and J genes are TRBV5-1 and TRBJ2-7; tentatively, D is TRBD1 (6 bases). CDR3 size: 14 residues. Per germline, CDR1 SGHRS and CDR2 YFSETQ. Trimming left V 4 bases short and J 5 bases short, with 16 bases between. The CDR3 loop reads CASSPQQGTHEQYF. The CDR3 DNA reads as TGCGCCAGCAGCCCACAACAGGGTACCCACGAGCAGTACTTC.

This clonotype was seen a few times. The chain couples TRBV5-1 to TRBJ2-1; 8 positions match TRBD1. The germline V gene encodes CDR1 SGHRS and CDR2 YFSETQ. V dropped 2 bases and J dropped 5; count of bases not matched to a gene: 18. This CDR3 has 19 amino acids. The CDR3 region has the DNA TGCGCCAGCAGCTTCACAGGGGGGTTTACGGACTACCTGAACAATGAGCAGTTCTTC. Its translation is CASSFTGGFTDYLNNEQFF.

The J gene is TRBJ1-5, the V gene TRBV12-3 or TRBV12-4, with a possible D match to TRBD1 (6 bases). V was cut by 3 bases and J by 4 bases, with 13 bases left in between. This CDR3 has 15 residues. CDR3: CASSFGGAGNQPQHF. DNA of the CDR3: TGTGCCAGCAGTTTTGGGGGGGCAGGGAATCAGCCCCAGCATTTT.